The 8 T cell receptor beta chains below were found in one sample sequenced in a study of metastatic and nonmetastatic thyroid tumors. All patients reached thyroid surgery having received no treatment beforehand. TCRdb re-analyzed the PCR reads through MiXCR. The sample shows 25,000 to 35,000 clones, 20% to 25% of them seen only once. The material sequenced was blood. All receptors derive from a female donor with papillary thyroid cancer or a benign thyroid nodule (not recorded which). Some clones in this sample may be carry-over from other donors' samples.

This clone appeared a few times. This sequence joins TRBV28 and TRBJ2-7, with D possibly being TRBD1 (6 bases). This CDR3 has 15 residues. Germline values: CDR1 MDHEN, CDR2 SYDVKM. The V end was cut by 4 bases, the J end by 0 bases, with 13 bases between. CDR3 bases: TGTGCCAGCAGTTGGGGGCCAGGGATCTCCTACGAGCAGTACTTC. It yields the protein CASSWGPGISYEQYF.

The CDR3 loop is CASSLVGGWSQYEQYF. In nucleotides, the CDR3 is TGTGCCAGCAGCTTAGTTGGAGGGTGGTCACAATACGAGCAGTACTTC. This chain connects TRBV11-2 to TRBJ2-7, with D possibly being TRBD2 (6 bases). Germline V gene data show CDR1 as SGHAT and CDR2 as FQNNGV. The CDR3 extends over 16 amino acids. Trimming pared 1 base from V and 4 bases from J, leaving 17 bases between.

The chain joins TRBV20-1 to TRBJ2-3, with 7 bases matching TRBD2. V trimming: 1 base; J trimming: 2 bases; junction bases outside the gene matches: 9. Per germline, CDR1 DFQATT and CDR2 SNEGSKA (reference sequence). The CDR3 contains 16 residues. The CDR3 DNA is TGCAGTGCTAGAGGAGGAGCGGGAACCTTCACAGATACGCAGTATTTT. Its protein product is CSARGGAGTFTDTQYF.

This clone was seen more than once but under ten times. The chain employs TRBV6-2 or TRBV6-3 and TRBJ2-5; 13 bases match TRBD2. V was pared by 6 bases and J by 4 bases, with 5 bases of the junction left unmatched. Germline CDR1 and CDR2: MNHEY and SVGEGT. The CDR3 has 15 amino acids. The CDR3 loop is CASSDRLAGGETQYF. The CDR3 region has the DNA TGTGCCAGCAGCGACAGACTAGCGGGAGGAGAGACCCAGTACTTC.

By frequency in the sample, this clone is medium-sized. The chain uses TRBV7-3 and TRBJ2-7; possibly TRBD2 for D (5 bases). CDR1 and CDR2 from the germline V gene are SGHTA and FQGTGA. Trimming stripped 2 bases from V and 7 bases from J, with 12 bases between. The CDR3 loop spans 13 amino acids. The DNA for the CDR3 is TGTGCCAGCAGCTTAGTAGTAGCGAGTGAGCAGTACTTC. Protein product: CASSLVVASEQYF.

The sample holds a few counts of this clone. Given a much more abundant clone one base away, this may be a read error. This sample also contains other DNA sequences that code for the same CDR3. The V gene is TRBV6-6, the J gene TRBJ2-1; D ambiguous. Trimming took off 0 bases at V and 7 bases at J, with 4 bases between the two ends. The CDR3 covers 12 residues. Germline CDR1 MNHNY, CDR2 SVGAGI (reference sequence). CDR3 bases: TGTGCCAGCAGTTACTCTATAAATGAGCAGTTCTTC. Residues: CASSYSINEQFF.

This clone was seen only a few times. The genes are TRBV6-1 and TRBJ2-1; D is undetermined. Germline assignment: CDR1 MNHNS and CDR2 SASEGT. With 5 bases removed from V and 9 bases from J, the gap between germline ends came to 8 bases. The CDR3 has 11 residues. The CDR3 spells CASSRKGEQFF. The CDR3 DNA is TGTGCCAGCAGTCGAAAAGGTGAGCAGTTCTTC.

Many counts were recorded for this clone. The J gene is TRBJ2-7, the V gene TRBV5-1; 9 nucleotides match TRBD1. Germline V gene lookup returns CDR1 SGHRS and CDR2 YFSETQ. The CDR3 contains 15 residues. V shed 0 bases and J 4 bases; nucleotides not matched to a gene: 5. CDR3 sequence reads: CASSLAGQGLYEQYF. The CDR3 DNA follows: TGCGCCAGCAGCTTGGCGGGACAGGGTCTGTACGAGCAGTACTTC.